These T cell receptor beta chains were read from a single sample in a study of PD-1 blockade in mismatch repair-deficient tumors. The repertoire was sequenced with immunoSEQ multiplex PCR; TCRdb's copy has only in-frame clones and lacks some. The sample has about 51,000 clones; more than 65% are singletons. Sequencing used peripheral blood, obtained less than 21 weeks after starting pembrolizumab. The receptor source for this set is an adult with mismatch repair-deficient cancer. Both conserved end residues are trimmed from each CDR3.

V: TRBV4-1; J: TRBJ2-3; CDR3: ASSQVQLAGVTDTQY
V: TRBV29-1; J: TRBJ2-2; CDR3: SVESLAGGTGELF
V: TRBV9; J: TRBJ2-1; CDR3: ASSVGTSGRKYPYNEQF
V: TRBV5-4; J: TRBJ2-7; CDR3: ASSPDSGGFYEQY
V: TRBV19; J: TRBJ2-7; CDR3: ASSKRDRLYEQY
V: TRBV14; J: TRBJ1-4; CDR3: ASSQADRGTEKLF
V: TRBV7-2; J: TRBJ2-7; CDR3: ASSPRQGPYEQY
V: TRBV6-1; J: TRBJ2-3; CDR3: ASSDQRIAERSTDTQY
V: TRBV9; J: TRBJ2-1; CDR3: ASSVDVSGHSSYNEQF
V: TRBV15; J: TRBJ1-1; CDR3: ATSSLSWGTEAF
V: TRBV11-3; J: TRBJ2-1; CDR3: ASSPGTSVDEQF
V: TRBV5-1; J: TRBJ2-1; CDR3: ASSFGVVGLAGGPYNEQF
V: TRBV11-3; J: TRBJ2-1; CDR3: ASSLDGTASGGTYNEQF
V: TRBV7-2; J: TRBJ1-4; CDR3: ASSLSRGGEKLF
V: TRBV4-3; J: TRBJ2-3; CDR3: ASSQGAGTSTDTQY
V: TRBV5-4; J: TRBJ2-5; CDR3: ASSQDRDGAGTQY
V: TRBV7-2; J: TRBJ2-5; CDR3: ASSLAGGPETQY
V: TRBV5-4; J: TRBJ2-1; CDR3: ASSPGLAGDNEQF
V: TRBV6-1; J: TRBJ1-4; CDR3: ASSESGQGALANEKLF
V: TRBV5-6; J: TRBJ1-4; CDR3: ASSLGQRRKNEKLF
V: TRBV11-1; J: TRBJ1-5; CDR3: ASSPERPQH
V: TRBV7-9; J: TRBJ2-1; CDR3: ASSEGLAGGPLYNEQF
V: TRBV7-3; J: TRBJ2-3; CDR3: ASSPHPTGGQTDTQY
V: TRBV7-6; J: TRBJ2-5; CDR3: ASSVEETQY
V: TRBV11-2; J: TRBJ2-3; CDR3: ASSRDFLTDTQY
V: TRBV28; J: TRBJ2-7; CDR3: ASTEWGHEQY
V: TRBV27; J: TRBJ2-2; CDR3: ASSWQITGELF
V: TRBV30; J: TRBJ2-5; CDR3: AWSHGLAGAQETQY
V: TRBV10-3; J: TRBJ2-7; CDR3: AISEFREQYEQY
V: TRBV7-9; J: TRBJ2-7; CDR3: ASSPSYEQY
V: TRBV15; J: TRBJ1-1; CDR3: ATSRDGVQTADF
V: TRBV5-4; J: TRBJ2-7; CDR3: ATSRAGGPGSYEQY
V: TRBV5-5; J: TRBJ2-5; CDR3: ASSTLAGAPETQY
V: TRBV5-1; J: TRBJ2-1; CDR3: ASGGSQRAGIYNEQF
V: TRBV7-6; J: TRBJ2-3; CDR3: ASSLKLAGTDTQY
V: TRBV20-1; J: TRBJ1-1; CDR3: SAAKNTEAF
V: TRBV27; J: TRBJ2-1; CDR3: ASSKGSEQF
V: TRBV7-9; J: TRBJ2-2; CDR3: ASSYRGEGSGVTGELF
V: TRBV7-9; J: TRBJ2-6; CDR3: ASSRQGAIGANVLT
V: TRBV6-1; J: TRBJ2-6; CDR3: ASSGGAGANVLT
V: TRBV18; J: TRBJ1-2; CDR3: ASSSDTGQGRDYGYT
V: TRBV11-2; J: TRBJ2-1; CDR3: AGTGTSGKQF
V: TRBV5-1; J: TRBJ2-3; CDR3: ASIQGDSPTDTQY
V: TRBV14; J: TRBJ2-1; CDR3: ASSQGVLRGGNNEQF
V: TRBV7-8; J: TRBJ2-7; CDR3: ASSADTHSYEQY
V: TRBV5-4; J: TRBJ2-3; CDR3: ASSLGTESNTDTQY
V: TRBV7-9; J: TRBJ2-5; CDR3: ASSLGQGFTQY
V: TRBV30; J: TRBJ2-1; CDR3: AWSGTSLVNEQF
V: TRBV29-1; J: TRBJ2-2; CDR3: SVELARGTGELF
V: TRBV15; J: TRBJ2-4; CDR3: ATSSPQGDRGVIQY
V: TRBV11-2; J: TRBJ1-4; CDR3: ASSAQQGAGEKLF
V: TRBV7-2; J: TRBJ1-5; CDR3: ASSQRVDQPQH
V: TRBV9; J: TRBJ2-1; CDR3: ASSVDIYGGPGYNEQF